This TCR beta chain was recorded in a study of control samples from healthy donors and cancer patients. The protocol was immunoSEQ multiplex PCR, while the TCRdb copy is restricted to in-frame clones and leaves out a portion. The sample includes about 140,000 clones, about 91% of them seen just once. This clone showed up just once. The CDR3 extends over 15 amino acids. Germline values: CDR1 MNHEY, CDR2 SVGAGI. Trimming took off 8 bases at V and 0 bases at J, with 13 bases between the two ends. Source material: blood. The receptor was isolated from a man aged 25-45 years in good health. The V call is TRBV6-5, the J call TRBJ2-2; D call uncertain. The CDR3 bases are TGTGCCAGCTCCTTGGACCGTTCGAACACCGGGGAGCTGTTTTTT. Amino acid sequence: CASSLDRSNTGELFF.